This T cell receptor (beta chain) derives from a study of blood T cells in healthy people across ages. Study-level results: Relative to aged donors, long-lived donors carried more naive CD4+ cells and displayed higher diversity.

CDR1 SGHRS and CDR2 YFSETQ come from the germline V gene. With 4 bases removed from V and 9 bases from J, the gap between germline ends came to 17 bases. The CDR3 extends over 14 amino acids. About this clonotype: Its antigen remains unidentified.

A sample-barcoded 5' primer and a J-beta primer mix were used in a second PCR of roughly 6 to 11 cycles. TCRdb recomputed calls from the 5' RACE reads with MiXCR, one row per CDR3 protein. The sample includes 800,000 to 950,000 distinct CDR3 sequences, about 48% of them seen just once. The V and J genes are TRBV5-1 and TRBJ2-1, with D perhaps given as TRBD1 or TRBD2 (5 bases each). Input material: blood. This TCR came from a young man in good health. The CDR3 DNA follows: TGCGCCAGCAGCGTCGGCTCCGGGACGAGTGAGCAGTTCTTC. This sequence encodes CASSVGSGTSEQFF.